This T cell receptor (beta chain) was sequenced for a study of human T cells and chemical hapten exposure. Study context: Across its 20 to 30 weeks, the study gave patients weekly diphenylcyclopropenone doses to the scalp.

CDR1 is MNHEY, CDR2 SVGEGT, per germline. V was pared by 7 bases and J by 1 base, with 8 bases of the junction left unmatched. The CDR3 extends over 15 amino acids. Regarding the study as a whole: Sensitizing with DPC caused no change in TCRs above 1 in 1000 frequency.

TCRdb reprocessed the RACE reads via MiXCR and lists one record per CDR3 protein. The sample yields 87,000 or so distinct CDR3 sequences, nearly 10% seen once. This clonotype was observed at least ten times. Its antigen remains unknown. The time point here: pre-sensitization, week 0. Treatment meaning: therapeutic diphenylcyclopropenone sensitization with weekly scalp DPC. Each patch test followed a blood draw. The chain has TRBV6-2 or TRBV6-3 and TRBJ1-1; 8 bases agree with TRBD1. This receptor was identified in a woman aged 40 to 50 with alopecia areata. Some clones in this sample may be carry-over from other donors' samples. Source: whole blood, taken in connection with sensitization to the hapten diphenylcyclopropenone (DPC). The CDR3 DNA is TGTGCCAGCACCACAAGAGGGACAGGGAACACTGAAGCTTTCTTT. Amino acids: CASTTRGTGNTEAFF.